The 26 T cell receptor beta chains given below trace back to one sample, sequenced in a study of beta chain features in type 1 diabetes. Reverse transcription of all isolated RNA meant that expressed TCRB transcripts were sequenced. Method: immunoSEQ multiplex PCR; TCRdb's copy keeps in-frame clones and lacks some. The sample yields about 360,000 clones, about 12% seen once. The material sequenced was naive CD4+ T cells from blood. Every receptor here comes from a man younger than 30 in good health.

This chain uses TRBV7-2 with TRBJ2-3; maybe TRBD1 (6 bases). Trimming shortened V by 8 bases and J by 3 bases, and 15 bases separated the two germline ends. Germline loops: CDR1 SGHTA, CDR2 FQGNSA. The CDR3 length is 14 residues. DNA for the CDR3: TGTGCCAGCTCCCAAAACAGGGCGACAGATACGCAGTATTTT. It translates to CASSQNRATDTQYF.

This clone was seen a handful of times. This chain links TRBV28 with TRBJ2-1, with TRBD2 identical over 11 bases. The CDR3 consists of 14 residues. Trimming at V came to 4 bases and at J to 7 bases, leaving 3 bases not matched to a gene. The germline gives CDR1 MDHEN, CDR2 SYDVKM. The CDR3 nucleotides read TGTGCCAGCAGTTCTACTAGCGGGAGAAATGAGCAGTTCTTC. Residues: CASSSTSGRNEQFF.

The chain employs TRBV6-6 and TRBJ2-7; 13 bases agree with TRBD2. The CDR3 sequence is 15 residues long. The V gene end was trimmed by 8 bases and the J gene end by 5 bases; junction bases not matched to a gene: 9. Germline V gene lookup returns CDR1 MNHNY and CDR2 SVGAGI (reference sequence). The CDR3 loop reads CASSQLAGGPHEQYF. The DNA for the CDR3 is TGTGCCAGCTCGCAACTAGCGGGAGGGCCCCACGAGCAGTACTTC.

This clone has more than one count but fewer than ten. The J gene is TRBJ1-1, the V gene TRBV6-6, with D uncertain. CDR3 size: 14 residues. The germline CDR1 and CDR2 sequences are MNHNY and SVGAGI (reference sequence). Trimming shortened V by 2 bases and J by 8 bases, and 15 bases separated the two germline ends. In DNA form, the CDR3 reads TGTGCCAGCAGTTACCTGGACCGTGGAGGGGAAGCTTTCTTT. Protein product: CASSYLDRGGEAFF.

The CDR3 bases are TGCAGCGTTGAAATTTTTGGCCAGGGCATGGGAGCTTTCTTT. As protein: CSVEIFGQGMGAFF. This sequence joins TRBV29-1 and TRBJ1-1, with D maybe TRBD1 (5 bases). V dropped 2 bases and J dropped 10 bases, with 20 bases sitting between them. The CDR3 consists of 14 residues. In germline, CDR1 is SQVTM, CDR2 ANQGSEA. The complete variable domain, with remaining parts taken from reference TRBV29-1 and TRBJ1-1, reads SAVISQKPSRDICQRGTSLTIQCQVDSQVTMMFWYRQQPGQSLTLIATANQGSEATYESGFVIDKFPISRPNLTFSTLTVSNMSPEDSSIYLCSVEIFGQGMGAFFGQGTRLTVV.

The genes are TRBV28 and TRBJ2-3, with 8 bases lining up with TRBD2. CDR3 length: 14 amino acids. J was trimmed by 4 bases and V by 4 bases; bases with no gene match: 4. Germline V CDR1 and CDR2: MDHEN, SYDVKM. CDR3 amino acids: CASSSAGASDTQYF. Written as DNA, the CDR3 is TGTGCCAGCAGTTCAGCGGGAGCGTCAGATACGCAGTATTTT.

J is TRBJ1-6 and V is TRBV6-5; TRBD1 matches 7 bases. CDR1 is MNHEY and CDR2 is SVGAGI in the germline V gene. V lost 0 bases and J lost 5; bases outside the gene matches: 4. The CDR3 loop spans 16 amino acids. The chain's CDR3 is CASSYSADRDNSPLHF. The CDR3, as DNA: TGTGCCAGCAGTTACTCGGCAGACAGGGATAATTCACCCCTCCACTTT.

The gene calls are TRBV27 and TRBJ2-7, with D tentatively TRBD2 (7 bases). The CDR3 covers 16 residues. Germline V gene sequence: CDR1 MNHEY, CDR2 SMNVEV (reference sequence). The ends were cut back, 4 bases at V and 3 bases at J, with 19 bases in the middle. The CDR3 nucleotides are TGTGCCAGCAGTTGGGGGGGGGCACAGGGCGGCTACGAGCAGTACTTC. Protein: CASSWGGAQGGYEQYF.

V is TRBV4-1 and J is TRBJ2-1; the D gene is possibly TRBD2 (6 bases). Germline CDR1 reads MGHRA; CDR2 reads YSYEKL. V was cut by 1 base and J by 8 bases, with 24 bases left in between. This CDR3 contains 18 residues. CDR3 DNA sequence: TGCGCCAGCAGCCAAGGATTACTCCGGGACTCAGGTTCGGATGAGCAGTTCTTC. This translates into CASSQGLLRDSGSDEQFF.

The chain links TRBV5-6 to TRBJ1-5, with TRBD1 as a possible D gene (6 bases). This CDR3 contains 16 residues. V was trimmed by 4 bases and J by 3 bases, leaving 17 bases between them. Germline CDR1 is SGHDT and CDR2 is YYEEEE. As DNA, the CDR3 is TGTGCCAGCAGCCACTCACAGGGCCGTTACAATCAGCCCCAGCATTTT. It translates to CASSHSQGRYNQPQHF.

This clone was counted a few times. The V gene is TRBV6-5, the J gene TRBJ1-2, with D possibly being TRBD1 (6 bases). The CDR3 covers 14 residues. V dropped 8 bases and J dropped 10 bases, with 23 bases sitting between them. Germline V gene lookup returns CDR1 MNHEY and CDR2 SVGAGI. The CDR3 DNA reads as TGTGCCAGCTTACGAATACAGGGCGCGGCGGACTACACCTTC. Encoded protein: CASLRIQGAADYTF.

The chain links TRBV29-1 to TRBJ2-1; possibly TRBD2 for D (6 bases). Trimming stripped 8 bases from V and 10 bases from J, with 12 bases between. There are 10 residues in the CDR3. Germline V gene data show CDR1 as SQVTM and CDR2 as ANQGSEA. The CDR3 sequence: CSSRLEEQFF. The CDR3 DNA is TGCAGCTCCCGACTAGAAGAGCAGTTCTTC.

This clone appeared a few times. This chain uses TRBV7-2 with TRBJ1-1; TRBD1 might be the D (6 bases). The V end lost 5 bases, the J end lost 6 bases, and 13 bases lay between the germline ends. Germline lookup yields CDR1 SGHTA and CDR2 FQGNSA. The CDR3 has 13 amino acids. In DNA form, the CDR3 reads TGTGCCAGCAGCCGGACAGTGGTAGCTGAAGCTTTCTTT. As protein: CASSRTVVAEAFF.

This clone has a handful of counts. The chain combines TRBV7-2 with TRBJ2-5; D may be TRBD1 (5 bases). V dropped 5 bases and J dropped 5 bases, with 18 bases sitting between them. This CDR3 comprises 15 residues. CDR1 is SGHTA, CDR2 FQGNSA, per germline. The CDR3 here is CASSPVPGYVETQYF. DNA of the CDR3: TGTGCCAGCAGCCCGGTCCCAGGGTACGTGGAGACCCAGTACTTC.

With respect to this clone: The junction and the germline gene differ at one end; a read error may be behind it. The chain combines TRBV7-2 with TRBJ2-5; 9 bases are shared with TRBD2. The CDR3 spans 16 residues. Germline V gives CDR1 SGHTA, CDR2 FQGNSA. The DNA for the CDR3 is TGTGCCAGCAGCGTTACCGGGACTAGCCGGTTAGAGGCCCAGTACTTC. This sequence encodes CASSVTGTSRLEAQYF.

The chain couples TRBV6-1 to TRBJ1-1, with 8 positions matching TRBD1. This CDR3 contains 13 residues. V shed 9 bases and J 4 bases; nucleotides not matched to a gene: 7. Germline V gene sequence: CDR1 MNHNS, CDR2 SASEGT. The CDR3 bases are TGTGCCAGTCGGGACAGGACTCTCACTGAAGCTTTCTTT. Amino acids: CASRDRTLTEAFF.

J is TRBJ1-5 and V is TRBV18, with 7 bases lining up with TRBD1. V was clipped by 2 bases and J by 5 bases; unmatched bases: 3. The CDR3 sequence is 14 residues long. Germline CDR1 is KGHSH and CDR2 is LQKENI. The CDR3 DNA is TGTGCCAGCTCACCAATTACAGGGGATCAGCCCCAGCATTTT. This translates into CASSPITGDQPQHF.

In this sample, this clone turned up a few times. The chain couples TRBV5-1 to TRBJ2-7; TRBD1 aligns across 9 bases. V dropped 5 bases and J dropped 3; count of bases not matched to a gene: 9. The CDR3 is 15 residues long. From germline, CDR1 is SGHRS and CDR2 YFSETQ. CDR3 nucleotides: TGCGCCAGCAGACCGGCCGGGACAGGGATCTACGAGCAGTACTTC. It encodes CASRPAGTGIYEQYF.

DNA of the CDR3: TGTGCCAGCAGCTTGAGCGGGGGAAACCAAGAGACCCAGTACTTC. Its translation: CASSLSGGNQETQYF. This rearrangement joins TRBV5-4 to TRBJ2-5; 8 bases agree with TRBD2. The CDR3 consists of 15 residues. In germline, CDR1 is SGHNT, CDR2 YYREEE (reference sequence). V was clipped by 1 base and J by 0 bases; unmatched bases: 2.

The gene calls are TRBV11-2 and TRBJ2-3, with 8 bases fitting TRBD1. Germline CDR1 is SGHAT and CDR2 is FQNNGV. This CDR3 region has 15 residues. V gave up 5 bases and J gave up 4 bases; unmatched junction bases: 8. CDR3 protein: CASSPGQGRADTQYF. As DNA, the CDR3 is TGTGCCAGCAGCCCCGGACAGGGAAGGGCAGATACGCAGTATTTT.

The CDR3, as DNA: TGTGCCAGCAGCTCACTAGCGGGGAGGGATGAGCAGTTCTTC. Encoded protein: CASSSLAGRDEQFF. V gene TRBV11-1 combines with J gene TRBJ2-1; 10 bases align to TRBD2. The length of the CDR3 is 14 residues. Per germline, CDR1 SGHAT and CDR2 FQDESV (reference sequence). After removal of 4 bases from V and 8 bases from J, the junction contained 5 bases not matched to a gene.

The CDR3 DNA follows: TGTGCCAGCAGCCCCAGGGGATTCACTGAAGCTTTCTTT. Translation gives CASSPRGFTEAFF. The chain joins TRBV5-4 to TRBJ1-1; the D gene is possibly TRBD1 (6 bases). Trimming took off 4 bases at V and 4 bases at J, with 11 bases between the two ends. The CDR3 spans 13 residues. Germline CDR1 SGHNT, CDR2 YYREEE (reference sequence).

There are many counts of this clone. Other DNA sequences in the same sample also yield this CDR3. The chain employs TRBV29-1 and TRBJ2-7, with TRBD2 matching over 11 bases. The CDR3 extends over 13 amino acids. V shed 4 bases, J shed 1 base, and the junction held 0 bases outside the gene matches. CDR1 is SQVTM, CDR2 ANQGSEA, per germline. CDR3 DNA sequence: TGCAGCGTTGGGACTAGCGGGTCCTACGAGCAGTACTTC. Translating it yields CSVGTSGSYEQYF.

The chain is built from TRBV15 and TRBJ1-4, with D perhaps matching TRBD1 (6 bases). V shed 0 bases and J shed 7 bases, with 12 bases lying between them. Germline values: CDR1 LNHNV, CDR2 YYDKDF (reference sequence). The CDR3 extends over 15 amino acids. The CDR3 here is CATSRDGGGGEKLFF. In DNA form, the CDR3 reads TGTGCCACCAGCAGAGATGGCGGGGGCGGTGAAAAACTGTTTTTT.

The CDR3 loop is CANEGGGGRLKLDTQYF. The CDR3 DNA follows: TGTGCAAACGAAGGTGGCGGGGGGAGGCTCAAGTTAGATACGCAGTATTTT. The chain carries TRBV7-2 and TRBJ2-3, with TRBD2 matching 8 bases. The CDR3 loop spans 17 amino acids. Germline CDR1 reads SGHTA; CDR2 reads FQGNSA.

The chain is built from TRBV30 and TRBJ2-1; TRBD2 aligns across 8 bases. Germline CDR1 reads GTSNPN; CDR2 reads SVGIG (reference sequence). There are 16 residues in the CDR3. V shed 0 bases, J shed 0 bases, and the junction held 4 bases outside the gene matches. The CDR3 here is CAWSVLAAPSYNEQFF. The CDR3 nucleotides read TGTGCCTGGAGTGTACTAGCGGCCCCCTCCTACAATGAGCAGTTCTTC. The full variable domain, rest sourced from reference TRBV30 and TRBJ2-1, is SQTIHQWPATLVQPVGSPLSLECTVEGTSNPNLYWYRQAAGRGLQLLFYSVGIGQISSEVPQNLSASRPQDRQFILSSKKLLLSDSGFYLCAWSVLAAPSYNEQFFGPGTRLTVL.